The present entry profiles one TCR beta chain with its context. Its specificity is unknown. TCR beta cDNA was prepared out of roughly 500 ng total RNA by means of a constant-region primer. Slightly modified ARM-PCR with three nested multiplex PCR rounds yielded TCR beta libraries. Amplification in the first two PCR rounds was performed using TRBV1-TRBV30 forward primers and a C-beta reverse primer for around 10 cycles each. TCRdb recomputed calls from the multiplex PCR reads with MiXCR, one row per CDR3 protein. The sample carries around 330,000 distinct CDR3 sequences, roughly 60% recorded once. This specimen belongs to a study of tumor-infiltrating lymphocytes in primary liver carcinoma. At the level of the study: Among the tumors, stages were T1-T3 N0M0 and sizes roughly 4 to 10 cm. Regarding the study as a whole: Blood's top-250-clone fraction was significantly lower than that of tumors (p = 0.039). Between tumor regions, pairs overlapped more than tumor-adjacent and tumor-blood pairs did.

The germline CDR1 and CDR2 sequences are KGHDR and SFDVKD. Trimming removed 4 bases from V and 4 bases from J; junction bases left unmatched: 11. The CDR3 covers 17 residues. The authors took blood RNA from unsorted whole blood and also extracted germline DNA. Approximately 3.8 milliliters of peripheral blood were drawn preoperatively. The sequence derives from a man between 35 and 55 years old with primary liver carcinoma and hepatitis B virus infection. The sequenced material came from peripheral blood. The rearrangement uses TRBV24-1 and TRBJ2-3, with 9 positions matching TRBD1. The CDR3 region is CATSDPIRDRVSDTQYF. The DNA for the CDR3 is TGTGCCACCAGTGACCCCATTAGGGACAGGGTATCAGATACGCAGTATTTT.